Listed below are T cell receptor beta chains from one sample, sequenced in a study of patients and donors after allogeneic stem cell transplantation. TCRdb used MiXCR to reprocess the RT-PCR reads, holding one entry per CDR3 protein. Among around 150,000 distinct CDR3 sequences listed, about 40% were seen once. Sequencing was carried out using blood, either unsorted or a sorted T cell fraction (not recorded which). The receptor source for this set is a human donor who was either an allogeneic HSCT recipient or a stem cell or donor lymphocyte infusion donor (not recorded which). It is not recorded whose cells these are; they may come from a transplant donor. The CDR3 runs from the conserved cysteine through the conserved F or W. Fields, in order: J gene, V gene, D gene, clone size, CDR3 protein, CDR3 DNA. D genes are given only for firm matches. Expanded clones are given a class, and other clones once, few, many or no size at all.

J: TRBJ1-3
V: TRBV6-1
D: NA
size: few
CDR3: CASRGSGNTIYF
DNA: TGTGCCAGCAGGGGGTCCGGAAACACCATATATTTT

J: TRBJ2-5
V: TRBV6-5
D: NA
size: few
CDR3: CASTGVVGETQYF
DNA: TGTGCCAGCACAGGGGTTGTAGGGGAGACCCAGTACTTC

J: TRBJ1-6
V: TRBV27
D: NA
size: few
CDR3: CASSLTVRSPLHF
DNA: TGTGCCAGCAGTTTAACGGTCCGGTCACCCCTCCACTTT

J: TRBJ1-2
V: TRBV7-2
D: NA
size: NA
CDR3: CASSLVNGNYGYTF
DNA: TGTGCCAGCAGCTTAGTGAACGGGAACTATGGCTACACCTTC

J: TRBJ1-2
V: TRBV7-2
D: NA
size: few
CDR3: CASSLARSYGYTF
DNA: TGTGCCAGCAGCTTAGCCAGGTCCTATGGCTACACCTTC

J: TRBJ2-5
V: TRBV10-3
D: NA
size: NA
CDR3: CALRKGGNVFQETQYF
DNA: TGTGCCCTACGGAAGGGGGGGAACGTCTTCCAAGAGACCCAGTACTTC

J: TRBJ1-2
V: TRBV12-3/TRBV12-4
D: NA
size: many
CDR3: CASSYRGGYTF
DNA: TGTGCCAGCAGTTACAGAGGTGGCTACACCTTC

J: TRBJ2-7
V: TRBV6-5
D: NA
size: NA
CDR3: CASSYRDTSYEQYF
DNA: TGTGCCAGCAGTTATAGGGACACCTCCTACGAGCAGTACTTC

J: TRBJ2-2
V: TRBV10-3
D: NA
size: NA
CDR3: CAIIRGDTGELFF
DNA: TGTGCCATCATCAGGGGCGACACCGGGGAGCTGTTTTTT

J: TRBJ1-1
V: TRBV27
D: TRBD1
size: NA
CDR3: CASSPLPGTAEAFF
DNA: TGTGCCAGCAGTCCGTTACCCGGGACAGCTGAAGCTTTCTTT

J: TRBJ2-3
V: TRBV12-3/TRBV12-4
D: NA
size: NA
CDR3: CASSFLGSTDTQYF
DNA: TGTGCCAGCAGTTTTTTGGGTAGCACAGATACGCAGTATTTT

J: TRBJ1-5
V: TRBV4-1
D: NA
size: NA
CDR3: CASSQWGGKSNNQPQHF
DNA: TGCGCCAGCAGCCAATGGGGAGGGAAGTCAAATAATCAGCCCCAGCATTTT

J: TRBJ1-5
V: TRBV6-5
D: TRBD1
size: NA
CDR3: CASSPKTGGYQPQHF
DNA: TGTGCCAGCAGCCCTAAGACAGGGGGCTACCAGCCCCAGCATTTT

J: TRBJ1-4
V: TRBV12-3/TRBV12-4
D: NA
size: NA
CDR3: CASRVDEKLFF
DNA: TGTGCCAGCAGGGTAGATGAAAAACTGTTTTTT